The 26 T cell receptor beta chains below come from one sample, sequenced in a study of T cell clonality in common variable immunodeficiency. Study conclusions and caveats: In common variable immunodeficiency, TCR beta chains reportedly carried fewer deletions and N-nucleotide insertions.

Antigens for these TCRs are unknown. The method was immunoSEQ multiplex PCR; TCRdb's version includes in-frame clones alone and lacks a portion of them. This sample has roughly 42,000 clones, each found more than once. What was sequenced was peripheral blood mononuclear cells. These receptors were collected from a human donor with common variable immunodeficiency.

About this clone itself: The read finishes 3 residues shy of the CDR3 end, and the germline J gene is used to complete it. V is TRBV20-1 and J is TRBJ2-1, with 10 bases matching TRBD2. V shed 7 bases, J shed 9 bases, and the junction held 6 bases outside the gene matches. Germline assignment: CDR1 DFQATT and CDR2 SNEGSKA (reference sequence). This CDR3 spans 12 amino acids. The DNA read from the CDR3 is TGCAGTGTCCAGCGGGGGGGCGGTGAG. Translated: CSVQRGGGE. The full CDR3 reads CSVQRGGGEQFF.

In this sample, this clone turned up a few times. The read is 3 residues too short to cover the CDR3 end, so that end is filled in from the germline J gene. The gene calls are TRBV7-9 and TRBJ1-4; D is perhaps TRBD1 (5 bases). The CDR3 is made up of 14 amino acids. Trimming stripped 0 bases from V and 3 bases from J, with 5 bases between. CDR1 is SEHNR, CDR2 FQNEAQ, per germline (reference sequence). Here the CDR3 reads CASSLAGANEKLFF. The sequenced CDR3 bases are TGTGCCAGCAGCTTAGCAGGGGCTAATGAAAAA.

This clone was detected ten times or more. The read comes to an end 3 residues before the CDR3 does, leaving the germline J gene to fill in the end. The V call is TRBV29-1, the J call TRBJ2-3, with 10 bases lining up with TRBD1. The CDR3 length is 14 residues. Germline V CDR1 and CDR2: SQVTM, ANQGSEA. J gave up 7 bases and V 3 bases, and 7 bases lay outside the gene matches. The chain's CDR3 is CSVDLGQGINTQYF. The sequenced part of the CDR3 DNA is TGCAGCGTTGATTTGGGACAGGGGATTAATACG.

This clone was recorded a few times. The sequenced fragment ends 3 residues before the CDR3 boundary, so the rest is inferred from the germline J gene. This sequence joins TRBV19 and TRBJ1-2, with D perhaps TRBD1 (6 bases). V was pared by 1 base and J by 0 bases, with 12 bases between. CDR3 length equals 16 residues. Germline CDR1 is LNHDA and CDR2 is SQIVND (reference sequence). The CDR3 is CASSIVPEGANYGYTF. The CDR3 DNA, read in part, is TGTGCCAGTAGTATAGTTCCTGAGGGGGCTAACTATGGC.

This clone was seen repeatedly, ten times or more. The CDR3 end lies 3 residues beyond the end of the read and is filled in from the germline J gene. The genes are TRBV20-1 and TRBJ2-5, with D maybe TRBD1 (6 bases). Between the trimmed V and J ends, which lost 6 bases and 4 bases, there was a span of 24 bases. From germline, CDR1 is DFQATT and CDR2 SNEGSKA (reference sequence). The CDR3 loop spans 16 amino acids. The CDR3: CSAALSGAPGLETQYF. Incomplete CDR3 DNA: TGCAGTGCCGCCCTTTCAGGGGCGCCCGGTTTAGAGACC.

This clone was picked up many times. The CDR3 end is not reached by the read, which stops 3 residues before it; the germline J gene fills it in. The gene calls are TRBV19 and TRBJ1-6, with TRBD1 identical over 7 bases. V was pared by 5 bases and J by 6 bases, with 4 bases of the junction left unmatched. The CDR3 totals 14 residues. Per germline, CDR1 LNHDA and CDR2 SQIVND (reference sequence). The CDR3: CASSFGTVNSPLHF. The CDR3 DNA, read in part, is TGTGCCAGTAGTTTCGGGACAGTTAATTCACCC.

With respect to this clone: The read stops 3 residues short of the end of the CDR3; the missing end is completed from the germline J gene. The rearrangement joins TRBV19 to TRBJ1-2, with D tentatively TRBD1 (5 bases). CDR1 and CDR2 from the germline V gene are LNHDA and SQIVND (reference sequence). This CDR3 has 12 residues. Trimming cost V 6 bases and J 4 bases, with 9 bases left between them. The covered CDR3 bases are TGTGCCAGTAGGGGCAGGGCCTATGGC. Its protein product is CASRGRAYG. The full-length CDR3 reads as CASRGRAYGYTF.

The table lists this clone with a few counts. CDR3 loop: CASSGLAGGADTQYF. Incomplete CDR3 DNA: TGTGCCAGTAGTGGACTAGCGGGAGGGGCAGATACG. The genes are TRBV19 and TRBJ2-3, with TRBD2 matching over 15 bases. The sequence runs out 3 residues before the end of the CDR3; the remainder is reconstructed from the germline J gene. The germline CDR1 and CDR2 sequences are LNHDA and SQIVND (reference sequence). The ends lost 5 bases at V and 4 bases at J; junction bases unmatched: 1. There are 15 residues in the CDR3.

This clone was detected many times. The read falls 3 residues short of the CDR3 end, and the missing part is taken from the germline J gene. The J gene is TRBJ2-6, the V gene TRBV20-1, with 9 nucleotides matching TRBD1. The CDR3 sequence is 15 residues long. The germline V gene encodes CDR1 DFQATT and CDR2 SNEGSKA (reference sequence). The V and J ends lost 6 bases and 11 bases, in that order; junction bases with no gene match: 14. The covered CDR3 bases are TGCAGTGCCTGGGACAGGGAAAAAACCCTCGACGTC. The encoded protein is CSAWDREKTLDV. The whole CDR3 is CSAWDREKTLDVLTF.

A word on this clone: Coverage ceases 3 residues before the CDR3 finishes, and the germline J gene fills in the end. The chain joins TRBV7-9 to TRBJ2-2; D is unresolved. The CDR3 is 14 amino acids. CDR1 SEHNR and CDR2 FQNEAQ come from the germline V gene (reference sequence). V lost 1 base to trimming and J lost 5 bases, with 8 bases between them. The covered CDR3 bases are TGTGCCAGCAGCTTAGAAGCTGAAACCGGGGAG. As protein: CASSLEAETGE. The whole CDR3 is CASSLEAETGELFF.

This clone was seen many times. The observed sequence ends 3 residues before the CDR3 terminus, with the missing tail filled in from the germline J gene. The chain recombines TRBV2 with TRBJ2-1, with 7 positions matching TRBD1. This CDR3 contains 14 residues. Germline V gene lookup returns CDR1 SNHLY and CDR2 FYNNEI. V was pared by 1 base and J by 8 bases, with 5 bases of the junction left unmatched. The CDR3 DNA, read in part, is TGTGCCAGCAGTGAAGGGGACAGTCTCTATGAG. Residues: CASSEGDSLYE. The whole CDR3 region reads CASSEGDSLYEQFF.

About this clone itself: With the read ending 3 residues before the CDR3 end, the germline J gene is used to fill in that end. The chain carries TRBV19 and TRBJ1-1; tentatively, D is TRBD1 (6 bases). CDR1 and CDR2 (germline): LNHDA, SQIVND (reference sequence). The CDR3 is 14 amino acids. V was trimmed by 3 bases and J by 4 bases, leaving 12 bases between them. The sequenced CDR3 bases are TGTGCCAGTAGTATGCGTCCACAGGGCACTGAA. Translated: CASSMRPQGTE. The whole CDR3 sequence reads CASSMRPQGTEAFF.

Many counts were recorded for this clone. The read is 3 residues too short to cover the CDR3 end, so that end is filled in from the germline J gene. V is TRBV4-1 and J is TRBJ1-6; TRBD1 agrees at 7 bases. Germline V lookup: CDR1 MGHRA, CDR2 YSYEKL. The trim removed 4 bases at V and 10 bases at J, leaving 7 bases unmatched. The CDR3 covers 14 residues. CDR3 DNA, as far as it was read: TGCGCCAGCAGCCCGACAGGGCTCGGCTCACCC. It is translated as CASSPTGLGSP. The full CDR3 reads CASSPTGLGSPLHF.

In regard to this clone: Read coverage stops 3 residues before the CDR3 terminus; the germline J gene supplies the remainder. This chain joins TRBV6-2 or TRBV6-3 and TRBJ2-1; 9 bases align to TRBD1. The junction had 3 bases not matched to a gene; V was cut back by 2 bases and J by 7 bases. The CDR3 contains 14 residues. Per germline, CDR1 MNHEY and CDR2 SVGEGT. The CDR3 bases that were read are TGTGCCAGCAGTTACCTGACAGGGGGGAATGAG. This codes for CASSYLTGGNE. The full-length CDR3 reads as CASSYLTGGNEQFF.

This clone has a count of ten or more. The CDR3 end is not reached by the read, which stops 3 residues before it; the germline J gene fills it in. The sample carries other DNA sequences with the same CDR3. The rearrangement joins TRBV2 to TRBJ1-5; D is perhaps TRBD1 (5 bases). Trimming shortened V by 6 bases and J by 4 bases, and 10 bases separated the two germline ends. This CDR3 region has 13 residues. Germline-derived CDR1 and CDR2 are SNHLY and FYNNEI. The CDR3 DNA, read in part, is TGTGCCAGCAGCGTTGAGGGGAATCAGCCC. Protein product: CASSVEGNQP. The complete CDR3 sequence is CASSVEGNQPQHF. The whole variable domain, filled in from reference TRBV2 and TRBJ1-5, reads EPEVTQTPSHQVTQMGQEVILRCVPISNHLYFYWYRQILGQKVEFLVSFYNNEISEKSEIFDDQFSVERPDGSNFTLKIRSTKLEDSAMYFCASSVEGNQPQHFGDGTRLSIL.

Comment on this clone: The read gets to within 3 residues of the CDR3 end, and the germline J gene fills in the rest. This sequence joins TRBV2 and TRBJ1-5; D gene uncertain. Germline V lookup: CDR1 SNHLY, CDR2 FYNNEI. Deletions cut 3 bases from V and 1 base from J, with 7 bases between. The CDR3 sequence is 14 residues long. CDR3 DNA, as far as it was read: TGTGCCAGCAGTGATCTTGTAAGCAATCAGCCC. It yields the protein CASSDLVSNQP. In full, the CDR3 is CASSDLVSNQPQHF.

Regarding this clone: From the germline J gene comes the end of the CDR3, since the read stops 3 residues before it. This chain links TRBV6-2 or TRBV6-3 with TRBJ2-1; no clear D. V gave up 9 bases and J gave up 4 bases, with 10 bases separating them. The germline V gene encodes CDR1 MNHEY and CDR2 SVGEGT. The CDR3 spans 12 residues. This CDR3 is CASRRSYNEQFF. The DNA read from the CDR3 is TGTGCCAGTCGCAGATCTTACAATGAG.

This clone was observed many times. With the read ending 3 residues before the CDR3 end, the germline J gene is used to fill in that end. This chain uses TRBV5-1 with TRBJ1-1, with 7 bases aligning to TRBD1. CDR3 length: 14 amino acids. Looked up from germline, CDR1 is SGHRS and CDR2 is YFSETQ. The J segment lost 6 bases and the V segment lost 4 bases, leaving 9 bases of the junction unmatched. Incomplete CDR3 DNA: TGCGCCAGCAGCGGAGACAGGGTAGGCGCTGAA. The encoded protein is CASSGDRVGAE. The CDR3 in full is CASSGDRVGAEAFF.

The sample holds many counts of this clone. The read halts 3 residues ahead of the CDR3 end, with the missing end drawn from the germline J gene. The identical CDR3 is also encoded by other nucleotide sequences in the sample. This sequence joins TRBV7-2 and TRBJ2-3; TRBD2 matches at 7 bases. This CDR3 comprises 14 residues. CDR1 and CDR2 from the germline V gene are SGHTA and FQGNSA. Trimming removed 5 bases from V and 6 bases from J; junction bases left unmatched: 8. The CDR3 DNA, read in part, is TGTGCCAGCAGCCCGGGGACTATCCGTGATACG. This gives the protein CASSPGTIRDT. The whole CDR3 region reads CASSPGTIRDTQYF.

In its sample, this clone was seen many times. The CDR3 loop reads CASSSDSQAGNTIYF. Partial CDR3 DNA: TGCGCCAGCTCCTCGGACAGCCAGGCTGGAAACACC. The chain employs TRBV5-1 and TRBJ1-3; perhaps TRBD1 as D (6 bases). The read stops 3 residues short of the end of the CDR3; the missing end is completed from the germline J gene. The germline V gene has CDR1 SGHRS and CDR2 YFSETQ. The length of the CDR3 is 15 residues. V was pared by 7 bases and J by 2 bases, with 16 bases between.

This clone was observed many times. The read is 3 residues too short to cover the CDR3 end, so that end is filled in from the germline J gene. The chain recombines TRBV12-3 or TRBV12-4 with TRBJ2-7, with a weak D call TRBD1 (6 bases). The V end was cut by 7 bases, the J end by 3 bases, with 13 bases between. The CDR3 sequence is 13 residues long. The sequenced part of the CDR3 DNA is TGTGCCAGCACTTACGGGACATACTACGAG. It specifies CASTYGTYYE. The full-length CDR3 reads as CASTYGTYYEQYF.

A note on this clone: From the germline J gene comes the end of the CDR3, since the read stops 3 residues before it. This chain links TRBV7-2 with TRBJ1-3; no clear D. Trimming removed 1 base from V and 2 bases from J, with 6 bases in between. The CDR3 runs 14 residues. CDR1 is SGHTA, CDR2 FQGNSA, per germline. The sequenced part of the CDR3 DNA is TGTGCCAGCAGCTTAGACCGGGCTGGAAACACC. Protein: CASSLDRAGNT. The entire CDR3 is CASSLDRAGNTIYF.

This clone was observed a few times. The read gets to within 3 residues of the CDR3 end, and the germline J gene fills in the rest. This sequence joins TRBV19 and TRBJ2-7; 9 bases are a match to TRBD2. With V trimmed by 2 bases and J by 5 bases, 7 bases remained unmatched. The CDR3 extends over 15 amino acids. Germline V gene sequence: CDR1 LNHDA, CDR2 SQIVND (reference sequence). The DNA read from the CDR3 is TGTGCCAGTAGTATAAGGCGGGAGGGCCTCAACGAG. It specifies CASSIRREGLNE. The entire CDR3 is CASSIRREGLNEQYF.

This clone has ten or more counts. Sequencing ends 3 residues short of the CDR3 end; the germline J gene provides the rest. This chain joins TRBV19 and TRBJ2-5; TRBD1 matches at 8 bases. The CDR3 runs to 14 residues. From germline, CDR1 is LNHDA and CDR2 SQIVND (reference sequence). V shed 3 bases, J shed 4 bases, and the junction held 4 bases outside the gene matches. The CDR3 loop is CASSIRTGRETQYF. Incomplete CDR3 DNA: TGTGCCAGTAGTATCCGGACAGGGAGAGAGACC.

This clone was found many times. The read terminates 3 residues before the CDR3 end, so the remaining end is supplied by the germline J gene. This chain connects TRBV14 to TRBJ1-1; D gene ambiguous. The V and J ends lost 0 bases and 4 bases respectively, with 6 bases between them. The germline CDR1 and CDR2 sequences are SGHDN and FVKESK. The CDR3 consists of 13 residues. The CDR3: CASSQDQATEAFF. The part of the CDR3 DNA that was read is TGTGCCAGCAGCCAAGATCAAGCCACTGAA.

Turning to this clone: The CDR3 end is not reached by the read, which stops 3 residues before it; the germline J gene fills it in. This chain joins TRBV7-8 and TRBJ2-7; 9 nucleotides line up with TRBD1. The ends lost 5 bases at V and 5 bases at J; junction bases unmatched: 10. The CDR3 is 15 residues long. Germline assignment: CDR1 SGHVS and CDR2 FQNEAQ. The CDR3 bases that were read are TGTGCCAGCAGCAGGACCGGGACAGGGAAAGACGAG. Translation gives CASSRTGTGKDE. The CDR3 as a whole reads CASSRTGTGKDEQYF.